This note documents a single T cell receptor beta chain sequence. The target antigen is unknown. Germline V lookup: CDR1 MNHEY, CDR2 SVGAGI. Deletions cut 6 bases from V and 1 base from J, with 9 bases between. The CDR3 is 13 amino acids. The data belong to a study of T cell responses to AZD1222 COVID-19 vaccine. Notes on the study in general: Receipt of two AZD1222 doses was followed by a rise in Spike-specific TCR breadth and depth. It should be noted that donors were predominantly white British and more often female, and clonal diversity was possibly underestimated.

TCRdb's table, derived via immunoSEQ multiplex PCR, lists solely in-frame clones and lacks some. The sample yields roughly 140,000 clones, about 88% seen once. The chain uses TRBV6-5 and TRBJ1-1; possible D gene TRBD1, 5 bases. Sequenced here: peripheral blood, sampled after recovery from COVID-19. The TCR sequence derives from an adult who had recovered from COVID-19. CDR3 sequence reads: CASRTTENTEAFF. The CDR3 coding sequence is TGTGCCAGCAGGACGACAGAGAACACTGAAGCTTTCTTT.